This T cell receptor (beta chain) was observed in a study of T cell repertoires in cytomegalovirus infection (dated 2019 in TCRdb). For the wider study: Alongside well-studied HLA-B-restricted epitopes, the peptide stimulations were aimed at recently identified HLA-C-restricted CMV epitopes, whose presentation resists viral immunomodulation. The HLA type of each donor mattered for the analysis, because public TCR beta signatures pointed to carriage of CMV infection along with the matching HLA type.

From a lookup of the germline V gene (reference sequence), CDR1 and CDR2 are GTSNPN and SVGIG. V is reduced by 4 bases and J by 9 bases, leaving a spacing of 19 bases between them. Including cysteine and phenylalanine, the CDR3 has 14 amino acids. Solely the CDR3 DNA is kept, with 42 bases framed from the first base. This specimen's treatment or condition label, interpreted: in vitro stimulation with specific CMV peptide epitopes to enrich CMV-specific T cells. This clonotype was picked up a small number of times. Its antigen is still unknown. The sample holds no much larger clone one base away, and base qualities are not on file. Sequencing relied on an Illumina HiSeq 1500. TCRdb redid the processing of the public reads, applying fastp at Q25 and MiXCR, and retained in-frame beta chains. Rows matching on CDR3 protein sequence are summarized as one entry with the most common DNA and genes. This sample lists some 560,000 distinct CDR3 sequences; roughly 42% were detected once. In total, the top ten clones hold around 46% of the sample.

Study-wide findings and limitations: In the ex vivo response, HLA-C-restricted CMV-specific TCR beta clonotypes were dominant, and in two of eight donors the single most frequent clonotype came from this HLA-C-restricted group. Cumulative frequency of public TCR beta family members discriminated carriers of CMV infection plus the relevant HLA type in this cohort and an independent roughly 340-donor cohort.

The sequence is built from TRBV30 and TRBJ2-1, with no confidently assigned D gene. The sequence was collected from a human donor in good health (CMV status not recorded). Some clones in this sample may be carry-over from other donors' samples. Sequences were derived from cultured PBMCs, sampled from culture after CMV antigen stimulation. The nucleotide sequence reads TGTGCCTGGACCTCGCTTGGTGGGCTTTCTGAGCAGTTCTTC. Its translation is CAWTSLGGLSEQFF.